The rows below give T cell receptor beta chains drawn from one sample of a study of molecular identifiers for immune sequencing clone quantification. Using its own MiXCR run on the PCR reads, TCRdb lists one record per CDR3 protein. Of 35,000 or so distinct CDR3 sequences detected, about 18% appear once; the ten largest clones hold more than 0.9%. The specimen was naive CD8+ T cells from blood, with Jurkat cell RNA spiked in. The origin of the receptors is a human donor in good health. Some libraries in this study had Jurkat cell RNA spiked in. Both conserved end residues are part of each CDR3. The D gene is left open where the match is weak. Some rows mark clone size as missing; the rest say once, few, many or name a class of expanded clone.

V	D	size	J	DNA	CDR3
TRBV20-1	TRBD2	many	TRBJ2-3	TGCAGTGCTAGAACTCCACTAGCGGGGTTGGATACGCAGTATTTT	CSARTPLAGLDTQYF
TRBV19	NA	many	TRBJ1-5	TGTGCCAGTAGTATAGTAGGGGGTAGTCAGCCCCAGCATTTT	CASSIVGGSQPQHF
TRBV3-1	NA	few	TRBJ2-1	TGTGCCAGCAGCCCAGACCTCAGCTCCTACAATGAGCAGTTCTTC	CASSPDLSSYNEQFF
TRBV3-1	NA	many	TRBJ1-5	TGTGCCAGCAGCTTGGGAGCGGGGAGCAATCAGCCCCAGCATTTT	CASSLGAGSNQPQHF
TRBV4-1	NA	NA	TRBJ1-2	TGCGCCAGCAGCCAAGATCCGGGTCCCTATGGCAACACCTTC	CASSQDPGPYGNTF
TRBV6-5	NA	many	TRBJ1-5	TGTGCCAGCAGACGGACACGAAGGAAGGGTCAGCCCCAGCATTTT	CASRRTRRKGQPQHF
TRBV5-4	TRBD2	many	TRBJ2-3	TGTGCCAGCAGTCTCGCCGGGCGGGAGGCAGATACGCAGTATTTT	CASSLAGREADTQYF
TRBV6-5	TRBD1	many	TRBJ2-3	TGTGCCAGCAGTTCTCCGGGACAGTGGGCAGATACGCAGTATTTT	CASSSPGQWADTQYF
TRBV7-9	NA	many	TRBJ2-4	TGTGCCAGCAGCTCCGCAACGGGGGAAGCCAAAAACATTCAGTACTTC	CASSSATGEAKNIQYF
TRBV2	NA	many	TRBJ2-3	TGTGCCAGCAGTGCCGGGACCCTCACCGGGGTGGATACGCAGTATTTT	CASSAGTLTGVDTQYF
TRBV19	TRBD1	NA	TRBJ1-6	TGTGCCAGTAGACAGGACCGGGACAGATATAATTCACCCCTCCACTTT	CASRQDRDRYNSPLHF
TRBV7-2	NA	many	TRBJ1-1	TGTGCCAGCAGCCTCGGGTTTCAAGGCGGCGACACTGAAGCTTTCTTT	CASSLGFQGGDTEAFF
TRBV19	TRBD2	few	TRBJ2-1	TGTGCCAGTAGCCATCGGACTAGCGGGAAGGATGAGCAGTTCTTC	CASSHRTSGKDEQFF
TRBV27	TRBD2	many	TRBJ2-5	TGTGCCAGCAGCCAAGTCGGAGTAGCGGGACCCCACCAAGAGACCCAGTACTTC	CASSQVGVAGPHQETQYF
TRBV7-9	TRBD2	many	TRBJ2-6	TGTGCCAGCAAGCGGGGGCTTAGTGGGGCCAACGTCCTGACTTTC	CASKRGLSGANVLTF
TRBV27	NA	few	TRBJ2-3	TGTGCCAGCAGTTTATCCCCGCCGGCCCGCTGGGCAGATACGCAGTATTTT	CASSLSPPARWADTQYF
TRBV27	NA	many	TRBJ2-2	TGTGCCAGCAGTTTTTCAAAGACGAACACCGGGGAGCTGTTTTTT	CASSFSKTNTGELFF
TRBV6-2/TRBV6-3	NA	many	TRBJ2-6	TGTGCCAGCAGCTCCCTGACAGGACTCAGCTCTGGGGCCAACGTCCTGACTTTC	CASSSLTGLSSGANVLTF
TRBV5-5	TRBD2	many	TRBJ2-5	TGTGCCAGCAGCTTGGCCGAGGGAGCGGGGACCACGTACCAAGAGACCCAGTACTTC	CASSLAEGAGTTYQETQYF
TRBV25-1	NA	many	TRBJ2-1	TGTGCCAGCAGTGAATTTACCGGGACTCAGCCTGAGCAGTTCTTC	CASSEFTGTQPEQFF
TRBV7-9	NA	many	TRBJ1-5	TGTGCCAGCAGCTCGGTTCAGGGTAGCAATCAGCCCCAGCATTTT	CASSSVQGSNQPQHF
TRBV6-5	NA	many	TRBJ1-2	TGTGCCAGCAGTTACAGCGATAACTATGGCTACACCTTC	CASSYSDNYGYTF
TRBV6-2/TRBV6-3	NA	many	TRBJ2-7	TGTGCCAGCAGTTACGGTGGGGCCGAGCAGTACTTC	CASSYGGAEQYF
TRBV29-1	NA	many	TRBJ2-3	TGCAGCGTTGTACCGGGGATTCGGGATACGCAGTATTTT	CSVVPGIRDTQYF
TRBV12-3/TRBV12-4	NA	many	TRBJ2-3	TGTGCCAGCAGTTTAATCTTGGAAGCCACAGATACGCAGTATTTT	CASSLILEATDTQYF
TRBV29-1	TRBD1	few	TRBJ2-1	TGCAGCGTCGAGACAGGGGACAATGAGCAGTTCTTC	CSVETGDNEQFF
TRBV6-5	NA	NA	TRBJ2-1	TGTGCCAGCAGTTGCGGCCCAGCCTACAATGAGCAGTTCTTC	CASSCGPAYNEQFF
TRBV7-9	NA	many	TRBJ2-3	TGTGCCAGCAGCTTACCCGTGGACTGGGATACGCAGTATTTT	CASSLPVDWDTQYF
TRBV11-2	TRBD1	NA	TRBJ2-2	TGTGCCAGCAGCACTCCGGGACAGGGGGCGACCGGGGAGCTGTTTTTT	CASSTPGQGATGELFF
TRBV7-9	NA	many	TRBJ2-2	TGTGCCAGCAGCTTAAGCCGATTTAACACCGGGGAGCTGTTTTTT	CASSLSRFNTGELFF
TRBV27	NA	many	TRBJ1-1	TGTGCCAGCGCCTGGGGGGCGGGCACTGAAGCTTTCTTT	CASAWGAGTEAFF
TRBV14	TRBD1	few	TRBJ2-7	TGTGCCAGCAGCCCACAGGGGAGCCCCTACGAGCAGTACTTC	CASSPQGSPYEQYF
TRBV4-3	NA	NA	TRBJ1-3	TGCGCCAGCAGCCAATCCGACAATCCCGTCTCTGGAAACACCATATATTTT	CASSQSDNPVSGNTIYF
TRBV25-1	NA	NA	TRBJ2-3	TGTGCCAGCAGACCTACAGGGCCTACTACAGATACGCAGTATTTT	CASRPTGPTTDTQYF
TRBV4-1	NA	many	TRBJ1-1	TGCGCCAGCAGCCATCGGAGGGCGGAGATCATGAACACTGAAGCTTTCTTT	CASSHRRAEIMNTEAFF
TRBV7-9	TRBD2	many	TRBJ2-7	TGTGCCAGCAGCTCGACCATAAATTACGGACTAGCCACCCTTTACTTC	CASSSTINYGLATLYF
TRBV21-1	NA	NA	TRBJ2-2	TGTGCCAGCAACTTCAAACCAAACAGCTTATTGGGACAGGGCAACACCGGGGAGCTGTTTTTT	CASNFKPNSLLGQGNTGELFF
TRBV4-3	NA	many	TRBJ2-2	TGCGCCAGCAGCCAAGATGTCGGAAGCACCGGGGAGCTGTTTTTT	CASSQDVGSTGELFF
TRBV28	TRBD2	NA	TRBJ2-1	TGTGCCAGCAGTCTAAAGCTGGGACTAGCGATCCACAATGAGCAGTTCTTC	CASSLKLGLAIHNEQFF
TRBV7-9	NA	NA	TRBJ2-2	TGTGCCAGCAGCCCCGGTGCGGAGGGGGAGCCGTTTTTT	CASSPGAEGEPFF
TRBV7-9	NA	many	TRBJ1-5	TGTGCCAGCAGCTCCCCGAGAGACAGTTTGGGCAATCAGCCCCAGCATTTT	CASSSPRDSLGNQPQHF
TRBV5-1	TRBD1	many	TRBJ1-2	TGCGCCAGCAGCTTGGACATTAGGACAGGACCCTACACCTTC	CASSLDIRTGPYTF
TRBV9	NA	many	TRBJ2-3	TGTGCCAGCAGCCCGGACGTAACTAGCACAGATACGCAGTATTTT	CASSPDVTSTDTQYF